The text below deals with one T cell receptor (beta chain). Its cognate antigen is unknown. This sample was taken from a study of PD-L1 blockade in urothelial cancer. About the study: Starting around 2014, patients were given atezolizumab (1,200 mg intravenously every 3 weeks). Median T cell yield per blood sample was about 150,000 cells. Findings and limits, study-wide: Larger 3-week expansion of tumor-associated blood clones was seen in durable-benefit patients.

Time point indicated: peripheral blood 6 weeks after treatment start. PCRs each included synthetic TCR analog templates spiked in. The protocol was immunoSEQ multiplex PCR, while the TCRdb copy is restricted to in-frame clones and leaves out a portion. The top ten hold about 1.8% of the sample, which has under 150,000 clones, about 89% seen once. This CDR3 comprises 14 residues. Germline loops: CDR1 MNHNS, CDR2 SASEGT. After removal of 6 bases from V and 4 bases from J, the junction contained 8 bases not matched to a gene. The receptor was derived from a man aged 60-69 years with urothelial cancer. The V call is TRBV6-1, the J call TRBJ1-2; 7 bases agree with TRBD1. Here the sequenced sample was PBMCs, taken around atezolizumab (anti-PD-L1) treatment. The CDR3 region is CASSPTGTFYGYTF. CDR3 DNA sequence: TGTGCCAGCAGCCCGACAGGGACCTTCTATGGCTACACCTTC.